The source of this T cell receptor beta chain is a study of cytomegalovirus exposure and HLA in healthy donors (dated by TCRdb to the late 2010s). Study-level background: In an earlier analysis of under 600 of the donors, 276 Gb of sequence data and approximately 120 million unique TCR beta sequences from about 180 million T cells were reported. In an earlier analysis of more than 550 of the donors, high-throughput TCR beta sequencing was used to judge whether each TCR beta V gene segment behaved as functional or pseudogenic. A later analysis re-analyzed previously published TCR beta repertoires from roughly 600 donors and added high-resolution HLA genotyping to study TCR occurrence patterns. Among the roughly 400 genotyped donors, 81% belonged to the genetic ancestry cluster associated with self-reported Caucasian donors. The study was designed to test whether signatures of past pathogen exposure could be identified by cataloging public T cell receptors. Typing coverage differed by locus: A, B, C, DRB1 and DQB1 were typed in about 629-640 donors, DQA1 in 500 to 550, DPA1 in 600 to 610, and DPB1 in 472. A later genetic analysis took genome-wide SNP genotypes for about 65% of the roughly 670 donors and used that subset as a discovery cohort. The T cell repertoires of roughly 660 subjects were profiled by immunosequencing and related to cytomegalovirus serostatus. Besides the first cohort of under 700 subjects, a separate validation cohort made up of roughly 130 different subjects was used. Four or five DR-DQ haplotypes were handled as single units for association and clustering because linkage in the cohort was strong. To predict cytomegalovirus infection status, the study brought together high-throughput TCR immunosequencing, statistical association of individual TCRs with disease status, and machine learning. Donor age, sex, ethnicity and CMV serostatus were compiled together with the repertoire data. HLA typing included class I and class II loci at four-digit resolution. Across 300 to 400 genotyped donors of the cohort, an average of about 220,000 unique TCR beta nucleotide sequences per donor were sequenced, and 15% to 20% of those sequences were non-productive. Rather than using new phenotypic data, the later analysis identified candidate immune exposures from TCR beta sequences and from how often those sequences occurred across donors. Every repertoire in the discovery cohort had been generated on one and the same sequencing platform. An early release covering 500 to 750 HLA-typed donors comprised about 300 gigabases of sequencing data and around 80 million unique TCR sequences. The full study reports these points: A later genetic analysis reported fewer N-insertions in productive TCRs among donors in an Asian-associated ancestry cluster than the approximately 670-donor mean. In vitro tests confirmed that a few of the cytomegalovirus-associated TCR beta chains recognize cytomegalovirus antigens. In a later analysis, 15,000 to 20,000 TCR beta sequences were associated with specific HLA alleles at a false discovery rate of 0.05. A further reported finding was that TCR beta sequences accurately predicted the HLA-A and HLA-B alleles for most subjects in the first cohort. Because HLA typing was missing for some donors at each locus, association tests included only the typed subset. The only immune exposure information available for the cohort was CMV serostatus. Correlated functional status among segregating V segments might reflect linkage disequilibrium, but an unknown experimental factor could not be ruled out. In this cohort, only TCR beta chains were sequenced, and detectable features were limited by the absence of alpha or paired-chain data. Some IMGT-functional V segments, including TRBV6-2 and TRBV6-3, could not be distinguished by the 87-base-pair reads and were therefore excluded. The classifier was reported to diagnose cytomegalovirus status with high specificity and sensitivity in both the original and validation cohorts. Several of the top co-occurrence clusters appeared to be linked to parvovirus B19, influenza, CMV and Epstein-Barr virus, according to a later analysis. Roughly uniform sequencing depth across donors was assumed in presence/absence analyses, although this assumption may not hold. Compared with equally common non-associated chains, HLA-associated TCR beta chains in a later analysis were more clonally expanded and had lower generation probabilities. The earlier analysis of nearly 600 of the donors excluded approximately 17 rarely observed V segments, including chromosome 9 orphons, because counts were too low. The authors suggested that the approach could potentially be extended to other disease states and immunological phenotypes. When HLA alleles, especially DR and DQ, strongly co-occurred, TCR associations were difficult to assign to individual alleles. In an earlier analysis of some 500 of the donors, most TCR beta V segments appeared in productive rearrangements about 87% or about 30% of the time, broadly matching IMGT annotations. In a later analysis, TCR association rates were found to vary across HLA loci, with the most associated TCRs seen for DRB1 alleles and the fewest for HLA-C alleles. V-gene and J-gene trimming of TCR beta chains was associated with a missense DCLRE1C variant in a later genetic analysis, and the association was replicated in an independent cohort. A cluster of highly shared sequence variants was judged likely to represent a technical artifact of the sequencing pipeline. The study listed 150 to 200 TCR beta chains as associated with cytomegalovirus. In a later analysis, most CMV-associated TCR beta chains were found to appear HLA-restricted, with HLA associations seemingly driven largely by CMV exposure. While some public TCRs were present in many individuals, most TCR sequences turned up only very rarely across donors.

The cohort was made up of approximately 670 healthy bone marrow donors. At the time of sampling, every cohort member was nominally healthy, though immune exposures that went unrecorded were likely present. The donor tested CMV seronegative and was one of the 352 seronegative cohort members. A peripheral blood sample was collected from each donor, and TCR beta sequencing was performed on peripheral blood mononuclear cells. The Qiagen DNeasy Blood Extraction Kit was used to extract genomic DNA from the blood cell samples. Comment on this clone: The antigen this receptor binds is unknown. No much larger clone exists at a distance of one base, and base qualities are not known.

The library was prepared using the immunoSEQ multiplex PCR assay. For the multiplex PCR, a mixture combining 60 forward primers for TCR Vbeta segments and 13 reverse primers for TCR Jbeta segments was used. Amplification of the CDR3 region of rearranged TCR beta genes was performed with a multiplex PCR assay on genomic DNA. The Illumina HiSeq System was used to sequence the amplified TCR beta libraries as 87-base-pair reads. The published analysis was carried out like this. In a later analysis, about 80 million unique TCR beta chains were counted across the roughly 610 repertoires, and approximately 9.9 million of these chains were shared by at least two donors. Raw reads were error-corrected and collapsed into unique sequences with a nearest-neighbor algorithm that merged closely related sequences to remove PCR and sequencing errors. CDR3 sequences were aligned to IMGT reference sequences to assign V, D and J gene segments. For a sequence to be retained, a match of at least six nucleotides to both a V gene segment and a J gene segment was required. A rearrangement counted as productive if the CDR3 had no stop codons and remained in frame with V and J, and every other rearrangement counted as non-productive. Following IMGT convention, CDR3 was defined as the stretch from the second conserved V-encoded cysteine to the conserved J-encoded phenylalanine. The earlier analysis of more than 450 of the donors excluded sequences that lacked an unambiguous match to a single V gene segment. In an earlier analysis of 587 of the donors, V segments were called functional above 56.7% productive rearrangements and were called segregating when the between-donor standard deviation exceeded 5%. To diagnose cytomegalovirus status from the catalog of TCR beta chain sequences, a statistical classification framework was built. In a later analysis, TCR nucleotide sequences were compared against IMGT/GENE-DB human TR gene sequences so that V and J genes could be assigned. A later analysis assigned CDR3 sequences and most-parsimonious VDJ recombination scenarios with the TCRdist pipeline. In a later analysis, each TCR beta chain was defined by its CDR3 amino acid sequence together with its V-gene family, and reads lacking a unique V-gene family were excluded. To address suspected cross-contamination and a sequencing artifact, a later analysis removed under 600 highly shared, low-generation-probability nucleotide sequences. In a later analysis, a clonal expansion index was calculated for each public chain from normalized within-repertoire ranks of inferred template counts. In a later analysis, generation probabilities were computed with a VDJ recombination model fitted to out-of-frame rearrangements, and the resulting probabilities were checked against IGoR. In a later analysis, hypergeometric tests were used to score TCR-TCR, TCR-HLA and TCR-CMV co-occurrence, with a repertoire-size bias correction applied to TCR pairs. A later analysis estimated false discovery rates by permuting HLA or CMV assignments 20 times. In a later analysis, co-occurring TCRs were grouped using DBSCAN, with TCRdist sequence similarity added in when clustering inside HLA-allele-positive subsets. Repertoires with fewer than 30,000 or more than 120,000 public chains, plus five repertoires with anomalous nucleotide sharing, were excluded from co-occurrence clustering. The source is immuneACCESS, and TCRdb retained only in-frame sequences with V and J called. Part of the clones is not carried over; for the studies checked, unresolved V genes explain less than half of this, and the remainder is unexplained. V and J calls and clone size come straight from that table; D and trimming were deduced from the DNA. The sample contains 150,000 or so clones, almost 80% of them found a single time. The ten largest clones represent approximately 1.5% of the sample.

Including cysteine and phenylalanine, the CDR3 has 13 amino acids. Only the CDR3 region is kept as DNA, spanning 39 bases read in frame from base 1. Cut back by 5 bases and 8 bases, the V and J ends lie 15 bases apart. CDR1 and CDR2 were assigned from the germline V gene as SGHTA and FQGNSA. The specimen sequenced was PBMCs. Recombination linked TRBV7-2 to TRBJ1-1, with an unclear D gene assignment. The TCR originated in a female donor in good health and CMV-seronegative. The CDR3 reads as follows: CASSLKPGAEAFF. The DNA reads TGTGCCAGCAGCCTTAAGCCGGGAGCAGAAGCTTTCTTT.